This record concerns one T cell receptor (beta chain) sequence. This entry is derived from a study of blood T cell repertoires in COVID-19. Study context: The analysed material was cDNA or gDNA that came from T cells, B-cell-depleted T cells, or PBMCs.

There are 16 residues in the CDR3. V was pared by 2 bases and J by 3 bases, with 7 bases of the junction left unmatched. Germline V gene data show CDR1 as MGHDK and CDR2 as SYGVNS. Authors' methods: Amplification of reference gene primers was used by the study to estimate nucleated cell counts. Libraries were prepared by immunoSEQ multiplex PCR; TCRdb keeps only in-frame clonotypes and omits some of them. V and J calls and clone size are those listed in that table; D and trimming were worked out from the DNA. The sample carries about 210,000 clones, around 92% recorded once. This clonotype was obtained from a young man with acute or convalescent COVID-19. Sequences were obtained from peripheral blood. The V gene is TRBV25-1, the J gene TRBJ1-3, with 7 positions matching TRBD1. The CDR3 reads CASSERQGWSGNTIYF. The CDR3 DNA follows: TGTGCCAGCAGTGAAAGACAGGGTTGGAGTGGAAACACCATATATTTT.